A selection of T cell receptor beta chains follows, all from one sample in a study of blood T cell repertoires in COVID-19. Sequencing was performed with immunoSEQ multiplex PCR; in TCRdb, only in-frame clones are kept and a portion is missing. The sample has 450,000 to 500,000 clones, around 85% seen once; the top ten hold approximately 2.9%. The sample was peripheral blood. These receptors originate from a human donor in a cohort sampled during active COVID-19. The CDR3 runs from the conserved cysteine through the conserved F or W. The order of the fields is clone size, D gene, V gene, J gene, CDR3 DNA, CDR3 protein. A D gene is named only where the DNA matches it firmly. A clone size is listed for some rows: how often the clone was seen (once, few, many), or a class if it is expanded.

-,TRBD2,TRBV9,TRBJ2-3,TGTGCCAGCAGCACCTACCCTAGCGGGAGTGTCCCAGATACGCAGTATTTT,CASSTYPSGSVPDTQYF
-,TRBD2,TRBV19,TRBJ2-7,TGTGCCAGTAGTACCCTCGCGGGAGGGGCCGAGCAGTACTTC,CASSTLAGGAEQYF
-,-,TRBV6-5,TRBJ2-1,TGTGCCAGCTCCGAGGAGGTGGAGCAGTTCTTC,CASSEEVEQFF
-,-,TRBV5-8,TRBJ1-1,TGTGCCAGCAGCCCGCGGGAGGCACTTATGAACACTGAAGCTTTCTTT,CASSPREALMNTEAFF
-,-,TRBV24-1,TRBJ2-1,TGTGCCACCAGTGATTTCAGGGGTCGAAGGATGGAGCAGTTCTTC,CATSDFRGRRMEQFF
-,-,TRBV19,TRBJ1-4,TGTGCCAGTAGTATCCCTCACAGAAGAGGAGGAGGATCTAATGAAAAACTGTTTTTT,CASSIPHRRGGGSNEKLFF
-,-,TRBV21-1,TRBJ1-2,TGTGCCATGTCATACAGGGACCTCTATGGCTACACCTTC,CAMSYRDLYGYTF
-,-,TRBV28,TRBJ1-2,TGTGCCAGCAGTTTAGGGGCGAACGATTACTATGGCTACACCTTC,CASSLGANDYYGYTF
many,-,TRBV2,TRBJ1-1,TGTGCCAGCAGTGAAGTGGAGGACTCCCTTCCTGAAGCTTTCTTT,CASSEVEDSLPEAFF
once,-,TRBV19,TRBJ2-3,TGTGCCAGTAGTCCCCGAGCACGGGATCAGGCAGATACGCAGTATTTT,CASSPRARDQADTQYF
-,-,TRBV30,TRBJ1-2,TGTGCCTGGAGCGAACGTGGCAGGGAAAGATACACCTTC,CAWSERGRERYTF
-,TRBD1,TRBV15,TRBJ1-5,TGTGCCACCAGCTGGGGACAGGGGAGCAATCAGCCCCAGCATTTT,CATSWGQGSNQPQHF
-,TRBD1,TRBV5-1,TRBJ1-1,TGCGCCAGCAGGGGGACAGGGGGCCTAACTGAAGCTTTCTTT,CASRGTGGLTEAFF
-,-,TRBV12-5,TRBJ2-5,TGTGCTAGTGGTTCCGACGGGACTGCCCCCCCGGAGACCCAGTACTTC,CASGSDGTAPPETQYF
-,-,TRBV24-1,TRBJ2-3,TGTGCCACCAGTGAAACAGGGCGCAACACAGATACGCAGTATTTT,CATSETGRNTDTQYF
-,TRBD2,TRBV5-1,TRBJ2-3,TGCGCCAGCAGCTTGGAGAGGGGGACTAGAGGTCTAGATACGCAGTATTTT,CASSLERGTRGLDTQYF
once,-,TRBV27,TRBJ2-6,TGTGCCAGCAGTCCCGACTGGGGAGTTGGGGCCAACGTCCTGACTTTC,CASSPDWGVGANVLTF
-,-,TRBV19,TRBJ2-1,TGTGCCAGTAGTACTAGGTCTGAGCAGTTCTTC,CASSTRSEQFF
-,-,TRBV30,TRBJ2-7,TGTGCCTGGAAGGGGAACTACGAGCAGTACTTC,CAWKGNYEQYF
-,TRBD1,TRBV3-1/TRBV3-2,TRBJ2-2,TGTGCCAGCAGCCAAGGGCCTTTTAACAGGGGGACCGGGGAGCTGTTTTTT,CASSQGPFNRGTGELFF
few,-,TRBV18,TRBJ1-1,TGTGCCAGCTCACCAAGCCAGAACACTGAAGCTTTCTTT,CASSPSQNTEAFF
-,-,TRBV11-2,TRBJ1-1,TGTGCCAGCAGCTTATTCGGCGGGACGGGGACTGAAGCTTTCTTT,CASSLFGGTGTEAFF
once,-,TRBV6-5,TRBJ1-2,TGTGCCAGCAGAACAGAACCTCAGGGTGGCCATGGCTACACCTTC,CASRTEPQGGHGYTF
-,TRBD2,TRBV5-6,TRBJ2-2,TGTGCCGGGAGACTAGCGGGAGGGCCCAGCGGGGAGCTGTTTTTT,CAGRLAGGPSGELFF
-,-,TRBV28,TRBJ2-6,TGTGCCAGCAGTTCGGGGTCTATTCATAGGGCCAACGTCCTGACTTTC,CASSSGSIHRANVLTF
-,TRBD1,TRBV18,TRBJ1-1,TGTGCCAGCTCACCCGTCCGGGACAGGGGGCCCGAAGCTTTCTTT,CASSPVRDRGPEAFF
-,-,TRBV7-2,TRBJ1-2,TGTGCCAGCAGCGCAGGGGCAGGGAACTCTAACTATGGCTACACCTTC,CASSAGAGNSNYGYTF
-,-,TRBV19,TRBJ1-5,TGTGCCAGTAGTATAGGGAGGGAGCCCCAGCATTTT,CASSIGREPQHF
-,-,TRBV28,TRBJ2-1,TGTGCCAGCAGTTCAACGAGCGAATCCTACAATGAGCAGTTCTTC,CASSSTSESYNEQFF
-,-,TRBV12-3/TRBV12-4,TRBJ2-1,TGTGCCAGCAGTTCGGGGGAAAATGAGCAGTTCTTC,CASSSGENEQFF
-,-,TRBV11-1,TRBJ1-1,TGTGCCAGCAGCTTAACTTGGACTGAAGCTTTCTTT,CASSLTWTEAFF
once,TRBD2,TRBV6-5,TRBJ2-2,TGTGCCAGCAGTTGGGGACTAGCGTTCACCGGGGAGCTGTTTTTT,CASSWGLAFTGELFF
-,-,TRBV6-2/TRBV6-3,TRBJ2-5,TGTGCCAGCAGTCAACAAGAGACCCAGTACTTC,CASSQQETQYF
-,-,TRBV30,TRBJ2-7,TGTGCCTGGAGTAAGGGACTCTCCTACGAGCAGTACTTC,CAWSKGLSYEQYF
-,-,TRBV25-1,TRBJ1-4,TGTGCCAGCTCTGTCGGGGGATTTGGAAAACTGTTTTTT,CASSVGGFGKLFF
-,-,TRBV7-7,TRBJ2-5,TGTGCTAGCAGCTCAACCGGGACTCGGGAGACCCAGTACTTC,CASSSTGTRETQYF
-,-,TRBV5-1,TRBJ2-5,TGCGCCAGCAGCTTGGCCTGGGGCGAGGCCGGCTGGGAGACCCAGTACTTC,CASSLAWGEAGWETQYF
-,TRBD1,TRBV25-1,TRBJ2-7,TGTGCCAGCAGTGAATCTGGGACAGGGACGTACGAGCAGTACTTC,CASSESGTGTYEQYF
-,-,TRBV5-4,TRBJ1-5,TGTGCCAGCAGCTTGGCAGGGGACGGGCAGCCCCAGCATTTT,CASSLAGDGQPQHF
-,TRBD1,TRBV6-4,TRBJ2-6,TGTGCCAGCAGTCCGGGACAGGGTAATCGTGGGGCCAACGTCCTGACTTTC,CASSPGQGNRGANVLTF
few,TRBD2,TRBV5-1,TRBJ2-2,TGCGCCAGCAGCTTGGCCCCGGGACTACGCAACACCGGGGAGCTGTTTTTT,CASSLAPGLRNTGELFF
few,TRBD1,TRBV28,TRBJ2-7,TGTGCCAGCAGTTCAAGACAGGGTAGCAGCGAGCAGTACTTC,CASSSRQGSSEQYF